This record looks at one TCR beta chain sequence and its context. This sample is part of a study of identical twins. The CDR3 covers 16 residues. Germline V CDR1 and CDR2: MNHEY, SVGAGI. V lost 3 bases, J lost 5 bases, and 19 bases lay in between. Each CDR3 protein gets one entry after TCRdb re-called the 5' RACE reads with MiXCR. The sample shows about 920,000 distinct CDR3 sequences, about 12% of them seen only once. The same sample was also used in a study of yellow fever vaccine responses in identical twins. That work contributes: The T cell response to vaccination in identical twins was reportedly partly convergent and partly personalized.

This receptor was identified in a woman aged 18-29 years in good health. J is TRBJ2-5 and V is TRBV6-5, with TRBD2 as a possible D gene (5 bases). The sequencing input was PBMCs. The CDR3 sequence: CASSYGSTGRKETQYF. The DNA of the CDR3 is TGTGCCAGCAGTTATGGCTCAACGGGGAGAAAGGAGACCCAGTACTTC.